Below are 29 T cell receptor beta chains sequenced from a single sample in a study of blood T cell repertoires in COVID-19. The protocol was immunoSEQ multiplex PCR, while the TCRdb copy is restricted to in-frame clones and leaves out a portion. This sample yields approximately 110,000 clones, of which roughly 88% are seen a single time; around 0.77% belongs to the top ten. Input material: peripheral blood. These receptor sequences come from a woman aged 70-85 years with acute or convalescent COVID-19.

The chain is built from TRBV12-3 or TRBV12-4 and TRBJ2-7; a weak D match, TRBD1 (6 bases). V shed 6 bases and J shed 4 bases, with 10 bases lying between them. CDR3 length: 12 amino acids. The CDR3 reads CASSRTVYEQYF. As DNA, the CDR3 is TGTGCCAGCAGCCGGACAGTGTACGAGCAGTACTTC.

The chain couples TRBV23-1 to TRBJ1-5; D may be TRBD1 (5 bases). TRBV23-1 is sorted into the ORF group, with uncertain function. The CDR3 sequence is 15 residues long. Between the trimmed V and J ends, which lost 0 bases and 1 base, there was a span of 7 bases. The CDR3: CASSQSRGSNQPQHF. CDR3 nucleotides: TGCGCCAGCAGTCAATCCCGGGGGAGCAATCAGCCCCAGCATTTT.

This sequence joins TRBV2 and TRBJ1-2; 7 bases agree with TRBD1. The length of the CDR3 is 15 residues. Trimming removed 6 bases from V and 0 bases from J; junction bases left unmatched: 7. Germline V gene sequence: CDR1 SNHLY, CDR2 FYNNEI. Here the CDR3 DNA reads TGTGCCAGCAGGCCCGGGACAGTAGCTAACTATGGCTACACCTTC. Amino acids: CASRPGTVANYGYTF.

CDR3 sequence (DNA): TGTGCCAGTAGTATAGATCCGGCGGGGCCCTACAATGAGCAGTTCTTC. This codes for CASSIDPAGPYNEQFF. The chain joins TRBV19 to TRBJ2-1, with D possibly TRBD2 on 6 matching bases. Trimming took 0 bases from V and 2 from J, leaving 11 bases between them. Germline V gene data show CDR1 as LNHDA and CDR2 as SQIVND (reference sequence). CDR3 length: 16 residues.

The sample holds a few counts of this clone. The chain is built from TRBV5-1 and TRBJ2-3; weak D call: TRBD2 (5 bases). Germline assignment: CDR1 SGHRS and CDR2 YFSETQ. CDR3 length: 15 residues. The V gene lost 0 bases and the J gene lost 0 bases, with 8 bases spanning the gap. CDR3 loop: CASSLEGASTDTQYF. In DNA, the CDR3 is TGCGCCAGCAGCTTGGAGGGAGCTAGCACAGATACGCAGTATTTT.

The chain uses TRBV7-2 and TRBJ1-6, with D possibly matching TRBD1 (6 bases). V was shortened by 4 bases and J by 10 bases, with 14 bases between the two germline ends. This CDR3 has 14 residues. From germline, CDR1 is SGHTA and CDR2 FQGNSA. The CDR3 nucleotides read TGTGCCAGCAGCTCCACAGGGATTGGGTCACCCCTCCACTTT. Translation gives CASSSTGIGSPLHF.

This chain joins TRBV9 and TRBJ2-3; TRBD2 matches at 9 bases. V lost 0 bases, J lost 6 bases, and 8 bases stayed unmatched. Germline CDR1 and CDR2: SGDLS and YYNGEE. The CDR3 spans 16 residues. The CDR3 is CASSVEAGGHPDTQYF. In DNA, the CDR3 is TGTGCCAGCAGCGTAGAGGCGGGGGGGCATCCGGATACGCAGTATTTT.

This clone was detected only once. J is TRBJ2-5 and V is TRBV30; tentative D call: TRBD2 (7 bases). The CDR3 runs 12 residues. Trimming pared 3 bases from V and 5 bases from J, leaving 10 bases between. Germline V CDR1 and CDR2: GTSNPN, SVGIG (reference sequence). The CDR3 is CAWRGGGETQYF. CDR3 coding DNA: TGTGCCTGGAGGGGAGGGGGTGAGACCCAGTACTTC.

The genes are TRBV5-1 and TRBJ2-7, with TRBD2 as a possible D gene (5 bases). The V gene's germline CDR1 is SGHRS and CDR2 YFSETQ. V shed 7 bases and J shed 0 bases, with 14 bases lying between them. The CDR3 is 14 residues long. The chain's CDR3 is CASGRAVSSYEQYF. The CDR3 nucleotides read TGCGCCAGCGGGCGGGCGGTTAGCTCCTACGAGCAGTACTTC. Supplemented by reference TRBV5-1 and TRBJ2-7, the full variable domain reads KAGVTQTPRYLIKTRGQQVTLSCSPISGHRSVSWYQQTPGQGLQFLFEYFSETQRNKGNFPGRFSGRQFSNSRSEMNVSTLELGDSALYLCASGRAVSSYEQYFGPGTRLTVT.

The chain is built from TRBV3-1 (or the pseudogene TRBV3-2) and TRBJ2-3; maybe TRBD2 (5 bases). The V end was cut by 0 bases, the J end by 3 bases, with 10 bases between. Germline loops: CDR1 LGHDT, CDR2 YNNKEL (reference sequence). This CDR3 contains 15 residues. The CDR3 region has the DNA TGTGCCAGCAGCCAAGAAGGGAGTAGGACAGATACGCAGTATTTT. Amino acid sequence: CASSQEGSRTDTQYF.

The V call is TRBV29-1, the J call TRBJ2-2; 8 bases map to TRBD2. The CDR3 sequence is 16 residues long. With 6 bases clipped from V and 4 bases from J, the junction kept 13 bases outside the gene matches. Germline assignment: CDR1 SQVTM and CDR2 ANQGSEA. The CDR3 spells CSVGGDWGVGTGELFF. CDR3 sequence (DNA): TGCAGCGTCGGGGGGGATTGGGGTGTCGGCACCGGGGAGCTGTTTTTT.

The V call is TRBV29-1, the J call TRBJ2-5, with D maybe TRBD1 (6 bases). Per the germline V gene, CDR1 is SQVTM and CDR2 is ANQGSEA. CDR3 length: 12 residues. Trimming cost V 7 bases and J 4 bases, with 13 bases left between them. This CDR3 reads CSARVGAETQYF. The CDR3 DNA is TGCAGCGCTCGGGTGGGGGCAGAGACCCAGTACTTC.

The V call is TRBV7-3, the J call TRBJ1-1; D gene unclear. CDR3 length equals 15 residues. Germline-derived CDR1 and CDR2 are SGHTA and FQGTGA. V lost 4 bases and J lost 5, with 17 bases in between. The CDR3 nucleotides are TGTGCCAGCAGCTCCGCCCCCACGACTAATACTGAAGCTTTCTTT. This codes for CASSSAPTTNTEAFF.

This clone was seen only a few times. The V and J genes are TRBV14 and TRBJ2-3; unclear D gene. The V end lost 7 bases, the J end lost 2 bases, and 13 bases lay between the germline ends. Germline V gene lookup returns CDR1 SGHDN and CDR2 FVKESK. The CDR3 has 14 amino acids. The CDR3 sequence is CASKRTLSTDTQYF. The CDR3 nucleotides are TGTGCCAGCAAACGTACTTTATCCACAGATACGCAGTATTTT.

The genes are TRBV18 and TRBJ1-5, with 9 nucleotides matching TRBD1. CDR1 KGHSH and CDR2 LQKENI come from the germline V gene. V lost 3 bases, J lost 6 bases, and 6 bases stayed unmatched. The CDR3 has 15 residues. The CDR3 here is CASSPGQGQGQPQHF. As DNA, the CDR3 is TGTGCCAGCTCACCCGGACAGGGACAGGGTCAGCCCCAGCATTTT.

This chain connects TRBV19 to TRBJ1-4; 9 nucleotides align to TRBD1. CDR3 length: 14 amino acids. Germline trimming cut 6 bases from V and 7 bases from J; bases unmatched to any gene: 6. Germline assignment: CDR1 LNHDA and CDR2 SQIVND (reference sequence). CDR3: CASRPGQGGEKLFF. For the CDR3, the DNA is TGTGCCAGTAGGCCGGGACAGGGCGGTGAAAAACTGTTTTTT.

This clone came up once. V usage is TRBV29-1 and J usage is TRBJ2-1; 9 bases match TRBD2. V lost 6 bases to trimming and J lost 5 bases; unmatched junction nucleotides: 8. The CDR3 loop spans 14 amino acids. Germline V gene lookup returns CDR1 SQVTM and CDR2 ANQGSEA. CDR3 sequence reads: CSVLLAGPDNEQFF. CDR3 nucleotide sequence: TGCAGCGTGCTACTAGCGGGCCCCGACAATGAGCAGTTCTTC.

V is TRBV4-2 and J is TRBJ2-2; D possibly corresponds to TRBD2 (5 bases). From germline, CDR1 is LGHNA and CDR2 YNFKEQ. This CDR3 contains 15 residues. The V end was cut by 1 base, the J end by 4 bases, with 10 bases between. The CDR3 nucleotides are TGTGCCAGCAGCCAAGGCCTAGCCCTCACCGGGGAGCTGTTTTTT. Translated, it gives CASSQGLALTGELFF.

The chain carries TRBV28 and TRBJ2-7; 7 nucleotides agree with TRBD2. Losses at the gene ends were 6 bases for V and 2 bases for J; bases not matched to a gene: 7. This CDR3 spans 14 amino acids. The germline V gene encodes CDR1 MDHEN and CDR2 SYDVKM. The CDR3 nucleotides read TGTGCCAGCAGAGCTAGCGGTCCGACCTACGAGCAGTACTTC. It encodes CASRASGPTYEQYF.

The chain couples TRBV10-3 to TRBJ2-1; TRBD2 agrees at 9 bases. CDR1 ENHRY and CDR2 SYGVKD come from the germline V gene. The CDR3 length is 16 residues. J lost 0 bases, V lost 8 bases, and 8 bases had no gene match. In nucleotides, the CDR3 is TGTGCCATCGGGAGACTAGCGGAAAGCTCCTACAATGAGCAGTTCTTC. It yields the protein CAIGRLAESSYNEQFF.

The V and J genes are TRBV5-1 and TRBJ1-2; D is possibly TRBD1 (5 bases). V lost 3 bases to trimming and J lost 6 bases, with 18 bases between them. The CDR3 extends over 15 amino acids. Germline lookup yields CDR1 SGHRS and CDR2 YFSETQ. CDR3 nucleotides: TGCGCCAGCAGCTCCTCCGGGGTGGGGGGAGATGGCTACACCTTC. This gives the protein CASSSSGVGGDGYTF.

The V gene is TRBV7-6, the J gene TRBJ2-2; D perhaps matches TRBD2 (7 bases). The germline CDR1 and CDR2 sequences are SGHVS and FNYEAQ. The length of the CDR3 is 16 residues. Trimming shortened V by 3 bases and J by 4 bases, and 15 bases separated the two germline ends. The CDR3 region has the DNA TGTGCCAGCAGCTTGGGGGGGGGCTACCCCACCGGGGAGCTGTTTTTT. Its translation is CASSLGGGYPTGELFF.

V usage is TRBV11-2 and J usage is TRBJ2-7, with 14 positions matching TRBD2. With V trimmed by 5 bases and J by 5 bases, 14 bases remained unmatched. CDR1 and CDR2 from the germline V gene are SGHAT and FQNNGV. The CDR3 runs to 18 residues. The CDR3 sequence is CASSPWGGLAGVLHEQYF. The DNA for the CDR3 is TGTGCCAGCAGCCCCTGGGGGGGACTAGCGGGAGTTCTACACGAGCAGTACTTC.

CDR3 bases: TGCGCCGGGACGGGGGGGCCCTCCTTCACCTACGAGCAGTACTTC. This gives the protein CAGTGGPSFTYEQYF. V usage is TRBV23-1 and J usage is TRBJ2-7; 8 nucleotides align to TRBD2. TRBV23-1 qualifies as an ORF whose function is uncertain. J gave up 2 bases and V 11 bases, and 14 bases lay outside the gene matches. The CDR3 is made up of 15 amino acids.

CDR3 bases: TGTGCCAGCAGCTACGGACAGGGCCAGCCCCAGCATTTT. Encoded protein: CASSYGQGQPQHF. This sequence joins TRBV16 and TRBJ1-5; TRBD1 aligns across 8 bases. Germline values: CDR1 KGHSY, CDR2 FQNENV. V was pared by 5 bases and J by 7 bases, with 4 bases of the junction left unmatched. The CDR3 is 13 amino acids. Full variable domain (outside the CDR3, taken from reference TRBV16 and TRBJ1-5): GEEVAQTPKHLVRGEGQKAKLYCAPIKGHSYVFWYQQVLKNEFKFLISFQNENVFDETGMPKERFSAKCLPNSPCSLEIQATKLEDSAVYFCASSYGQGQPQHFGDGTRLSIL.

Only one count was recorded for this clone. V and J are TRBV6-1 and TRBJ2-1; 9 nucleotides match TRBD1. Trimming took 3 bases from V and 8 from J; bases not matched to a gene: 5. CDR1 and CDR2 from the germline V gene are MNHNS and SASEGT. This CDR3 is 14 amino acids long. This CDR3 reads CASSEQWTGDEQFF. In nucleotides, the CDR3 is TGTGCCAGCAGTGAGCAATGGACAGGGGATGAGCAGTTCTTC.

This clone has a handful of counts. V usage is TRBV12-5 and J usage is TRBJ2-1, with TRBD2 matching 12 bases. CDR1 is LGHNT and CDR2 is FRNRAP in the germline V gene. The CDR3 is 16 amino acids. V lost 5 bases to trimming and J lost 6 bases; unmatched junction nucleotides: 8. In DNA, the CDR3 is TGTGCTAGTGGTCAGACTAGCGGGAGCGGGGGCAATGAGCAGTTCTTC. Translation: CASGQTSGSGGNEQFF.

The chain combines TRBV10-3 with TRBJ1-1, with D tentatively TRBD1 (5 bases). This CDR3 contains 14 residues. The V and J ends lost 6 bases and 0 bases respectively, with 11 bases between them. Germline V gene data show CDR1 as ENHRY and CDR2 as SYGVKD. The CDR3 spells CAISQGLLNTEAFF. The DNA of the CDR3 is TGTGCCATCAGCCAGGGACTATTGAACACTGAAGCTTTCTTT.

V and J are TRBV29-1 and TRBJ1-4; D is undetermined. V was clipped by 6 bases and J by 8 bases, with 22 bases between them. The CDR3 loop spans 15 amino acids. Germline-derived CDR1 and CDR2 are SQVTM and ANQGSEA. CDR3 residues: CSVVDLRGTGEKLFF. CDR3 nucleotide sequence: TGCAGCGTCGTCGACCTTCGGGGAACTGGAGAAAAACTGTTTTTT.